A single T cell receptor (beta chain) is shown here with its context. Its binding antigen is unknown. Base qualities are not at hand, and no much larger clone is one base apart. Genomic DNA was used for TRB sequencing, which was performed with the immunoSEQ assay at survey resolution or with the hsTCRB kit. The original methods were these. The immunoSEQ software was used for initial read processing, and the LymphoSeq R package was used for repertoire analyses. Clonality was calculated as 1 minus normalized Shannon entropy, and the Gini coefficient was also calculated for each TRB dataset. Phenotypes of unsorted samples were inferred by mapping TRB sequences from sorted subsets of the recipient or donor onto the same recipient's unsorted samples. TCRdb limited this immuneACCESS table to in-frame rearrangements with V and J called. A share of clones is missing; checked studies link under half to unresolved V genes, and the rest is unexplained. Clone size and the V and J calls come from that table; the DNA yielded D and trimming. For this sample the table gives some 4,700 clones, of which about 82% were detected only once. About 35% of the sample rests with the top ten.

This specimen comes from a study of T cells after posttransplantation cyclophosphamide (dated by TCRdb to the mid-2010s). With respect to the entire study: T cell repertoire reconstitution was tracked by TRB sequencing after myeloablative bone marrow transplantation in which posttransplantation cyclophosphamide was used as GVHD prophylaxis. Public TRB sequences were checked against a database of over 3,000 sequences associated with responses to pathogens, tumor antigens, self-antigens and alloantigens. Samples from 30 to 35 PTCy-treated patients, along with samples from roughly 16 of their related bone marrow donors, underwent antigen receptor sequencing. Because TRA and TRB clonality were tightly correlated in nine or ten samples, subsequent TCR analyses were focused on TRB only. TRB sequencing was also done on up to roughly 3 additional blood samples from 2 to 5.2 years after transplant in 3 patients, and on pretransplant blood from a handful of patients. Blood from every one of the roughly 30 PTCy patients who had 1-year posttransplant specimens underwent TRB sequencing. General study outcomes and caveats: The TRB repertoires of T cells infiltrating skin or the GI tract showed only limited overlap with the TRB repertoires found in blood. Across some 45 patients, TRB clonality was highly associated with recipient CMV seropositivity and CMV reactivation, and PTCy diversity was similar to diversity in CNI/methotrexate controls. At 1-2 months, donor-recipient similarity was low but rose over the first year, and the later blood repertoires were often dominated by donor CD8+ memory clones.

The sample's treatment or condition, from its label and the paper: high-dose cyclophosphamide on days +3 and +4 as single-agent GVHD prophylaxis. Patients in the PTCy group got busulfan and fludarabine conditioning, a marrow graft from a related or unrelated donor, and cyclophosphamide on days +3 and +4. The PTCy-treated patients were drawn from a prospective, multi-institutional clinical trial. Peripheral blood and bone marrow mononuclear cells were isolated by Ficoll-Hypaque density centrifugation and cryopreserved. Reading the germline V gene gives CDR1 ENHRY and CDR2 SYGVKD. V ends up 4 bases short and J 4 bases short, with an unmatched junction base count of 9. The CDR3, cysteine through phenylalanine, is 15 amino acids long. Left in the record is the CDR3 DNA by itself, 45 bases read in frame from the first base.

Here the chain combines TRBV10-3 and TRBJ2-7, and 8 junction bases match TRBD2. This specimen consisted of PBMCs, obtained after allogeneic stem cell transplant with posttransplant cyclophosphamide. The sequence was collected from a male patient aged 35-50 years who received an allogeneic stem cell transplant from a related donor, was CMV-positive, and had acute and chronic GVHD. Some T cells seen after a transplant may have their origin in the graft donor. In nucleotide form, the sequence is TGTGCCATCAGTGTCCTACGGGAGGGCCAATACGAGCAGTACTTC. Translated, it gives CAISVLREGQYEQYF.